The TCR beta chain under discussion was sequenced for a study of blood T cells in healthy people across ages. Next came a second PCR, run for roughly 6 to 11 cycles, which used a sample-barcoded 5' primer along with a J-beta primer mix. Using its own MiXCR run on the 5' RACE reads, TCRdb lists one record per CDR3 protein. Among about 290,000 distinct CDR3 sequences, roughly 26% were seen once, and the ten largest hold about 30%. Details on this clonotype: What it binds is not known.

General observations from the study: A roughly linear fall in TCR beta diversity per million T cells was seen with increasing age. It was the long-lived donors that had more naive CD4+ cells and higher diversity than aged donors. Donor CMV infection status was unknown, possibly confounding age-related changes in expanded clonotypes.

With each sample, at least 6 micrograms of total RNA were extracted. This CDR3 is built from 14 residues. The V gene's germline CDR1 is MNHEY and CDR2 SVGAGI. The V gene end was trimmed by 6 bases and the J gene end by 4 bases; junction bases not matched to a gene: 8. This TCR was sampled from a woman in her 70s in good health. Sequenced input: blood. V and J are TRBV6-5 and TRBJ1-1, with 7 bases that match TRBD1. The CDR3 loop is CASRQLTGRTEAFF. CDR3 DNA: TGTGCCAGCAGACAACTGACAGGGCGCACTGAAGCTTTCTTT.